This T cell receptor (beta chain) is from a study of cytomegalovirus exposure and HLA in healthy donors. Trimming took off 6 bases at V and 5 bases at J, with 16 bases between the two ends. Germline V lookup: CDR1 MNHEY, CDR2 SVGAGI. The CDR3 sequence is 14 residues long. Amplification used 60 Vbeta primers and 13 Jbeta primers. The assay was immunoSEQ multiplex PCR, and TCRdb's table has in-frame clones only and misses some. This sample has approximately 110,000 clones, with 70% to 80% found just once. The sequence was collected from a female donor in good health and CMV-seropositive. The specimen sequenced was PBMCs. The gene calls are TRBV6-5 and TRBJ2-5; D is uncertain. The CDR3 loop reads CASRYLGLRETQYF. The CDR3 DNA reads TGTGCCAGCAGATATTTGGGTTTGAGGGAGACCCAGTACTTC.